One sample yielded the 2 T cell receptor beta chains listed below, sequenced in a study of T cells after yellow fever vaccination. TCRdb re-called the 5' RACE reads through MiXCR, storing one row per CDR3 protein. The sample lists 620,000 or so distinct CDR3 sequences, more than 9% occurring once. Source: PBMCs, taken on the day of the yellow fever booster vaccination. Source of these receptors: a man between 25 and 39 years old who received the YFV17D yellow fever vaccine.

The sample holds a few counts of this clonotype. The V gene is TRBV12-3 or TRBV12-4, the J gene TRBJ2-3; D possibly uses TRBD1 or TRBD2 (5 bases each). This CDR3 has 17 residues. With 0 bases removed from V and 0 bases from J, the gap between germline ends came to 13 bases. The CDR3 DNA reads as TGTGCCAGCAGTTTAGCAGTCGGGGCGATTAGCACAGATACGCAGTATTTT. Protein product: CASSLAVGAISTDTQYF.

The rearrangement links TRBV18 to TRBJ1-1; D is perhaps TRBD1 (5 bases). Germline loops: CDR1 KGHSH, CDR2 LQKENI. V lost 6 bases and J 1 base, leaving 21 bases between the germline ends. The CDR3 contains 17 residues. CDR3 DNA sequence: TGTGCCAGCTCTAAGCCACCGGGACGGAGATCGAACACTGAAGCTTTCTTT. Protein: CASSKPPGRRSNTEAFF.